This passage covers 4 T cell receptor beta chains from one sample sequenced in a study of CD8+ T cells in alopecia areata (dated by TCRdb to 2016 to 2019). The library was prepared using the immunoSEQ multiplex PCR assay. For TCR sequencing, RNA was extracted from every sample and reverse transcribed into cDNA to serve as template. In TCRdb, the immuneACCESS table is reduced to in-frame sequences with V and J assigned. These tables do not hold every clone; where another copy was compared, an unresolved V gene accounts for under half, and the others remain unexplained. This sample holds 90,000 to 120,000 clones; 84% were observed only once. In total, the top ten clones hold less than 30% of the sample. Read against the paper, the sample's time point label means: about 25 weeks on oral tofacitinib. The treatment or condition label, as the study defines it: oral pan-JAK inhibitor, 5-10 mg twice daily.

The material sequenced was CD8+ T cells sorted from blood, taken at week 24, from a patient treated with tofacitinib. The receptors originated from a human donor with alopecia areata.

Written as DNA, the CDR3 is TGTGCCAGTAGTGCCAGGGACAGGCCTTCCTACGAGCAGTACTTC. Translated, it gives CASSARDRPSYEQYF. The chain combines TRBV19 with TRBJ2-7, with 8 bases aligning to TRBD1. Germline lookup yields CDR1 LNHDA and CDR2 SQIVND (reference sequence). V was pared by 5 bases and J by 1 base, with 7 bases of the junction left unmatched. This CDR3 is 15 amino acids long.

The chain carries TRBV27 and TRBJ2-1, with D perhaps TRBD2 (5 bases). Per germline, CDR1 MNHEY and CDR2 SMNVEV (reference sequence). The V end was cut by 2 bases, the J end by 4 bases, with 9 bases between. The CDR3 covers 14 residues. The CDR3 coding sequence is TGTGCCAGCAGTTTACGGGGTCTTTACAATGAGCAGTTCTTC. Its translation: CASSLRGLYNEQFF.

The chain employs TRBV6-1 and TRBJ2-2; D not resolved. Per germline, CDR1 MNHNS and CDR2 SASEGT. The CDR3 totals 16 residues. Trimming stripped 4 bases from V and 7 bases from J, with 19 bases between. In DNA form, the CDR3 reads TGTGCCAGCAGTGCCCGAAGTAGGACCGGGTACGGGGAGCTGTTTTTT. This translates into CASSARSRTGYGELFF.

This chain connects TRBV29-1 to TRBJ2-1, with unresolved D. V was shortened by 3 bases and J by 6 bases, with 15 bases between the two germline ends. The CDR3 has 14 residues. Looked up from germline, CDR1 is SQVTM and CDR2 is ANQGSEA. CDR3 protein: CSVDRRGVGNEQFF. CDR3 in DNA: TGCAGCGTTGACCGCCGCGGCGTAGGCAATGAGCAGTTCTTC.